These 26 T cell receptor beta chains were sequenced from one sample in a study of T cell responses to AZD1222 COVID-19 vaccine. Assay used: immunoSEQ multiplex PCR; TCRdb lists only in-frame clones, some missing. The data contain over 150,000 clones, roughly 90% of them singletons. Sequences were derived from peripheral blood, sampled on day 0 of AZD1222 vaccination. The receptors were gathered from an adult in good health.

The chain employs TRBV6-5 and TRBJ1-6; D uncertain. The CDR3 spans 14 residues. Trimming cost V 0 bases and J 9 bases, with 9 bases left between them. In germline, CDR1 is MNHEY, CDR2 SVGAGI. The CDR3 here is CASSYSLRSSPLHF. The CDR3 DNA is TGTGCCAGCAGTTACTCGTTGAGGAGTTCACCCCTCCACTTT.

This clone appeared a few times. The chain is built from TRBV6-1 and TRBJ2-7; no clear D gene. Germline V CDR1 and CDR2: MNHNS, SASEGT. CDR3 length equals 15 residues. Trimming cost V 0 bases and J 3 bases, with 12 bases left between them. CDR3 sequence reads: CASSEAQVSFYEQYF. Here the CDR3 DNA reads TGTGCCAGCAGTGAAGCCCAGGTTAGCTTCTACGAGCAGTACTTC.

V gene TRBV6-5 combines with J gene TRBJ2-7, with 8 positions matching TRBD1. The CDR3 is 16 amino acids. Germline V gene sequence: CDR1 MNHEY, CDR2 SVGAGI. The J segment lost 3 bases and the V segment lost 3 bases, leaving 10 bases of the junction unmatched. CDR3 DNA: TGTGCCAGCAGTTATAGGGACAGGCCACCCATCTACGAGCAGTACTTC. This encodes CASSYRDRPPIYEQYF.

The chain couples TRBV19 to TRBJ1-4; 8 bases are shared with TRBD1. The CDR3 has 15 residues. Germline lookup yields CDR1 LNHDA and CDR2 SQIVND (reference sequence). Trimming removed 4 bases from V and 7 bases from J; junction bases left unmatched: 8. CDR3 DNA sequence: TGTGCCAGTAGTACCTCAGGGGGCGGAGGTGAAAAACTGTTTTTT. Amino acid sequence: CASSTSGGGGEKLFF.

The chain couples TRBV2 to TRBJ2-1, with 10 nucleotides matching TRBD1. Trimming cost V 6 bases and J 7 bases; bases outside gene matches: 6. Germline V gives CDR1 SNHLY, CDR2 FYNNEI. The CDR3 spans 14 residues. CDR3 residues: CASSPGQGRNEQFF. The DNA for the CDR3 is TGTGCCAGCAGCCCGGGACAGGGGAGGAATGAGCAGTTCTTC.

The rearrangement joins TRBV7-9 to TRBJ2-6; D is unresolved. The CDR3 consists of 17 residues. Trimming pared 5 bases from V and 0 bases from J, leaving 14 bases between. Germline values: CDR1 SEHNR, CDR2 FQNEAQ (reference sequence). The CDR3 sequence: CASSEGIWASGANVLTF. CDR3 sequence (DNA): TGTGCCAGCAGCGAAGGGATTTGGGCCTCTGGGGCCAACGTCCTGACTTTC.

The J gene is TRBJ2-7, the V gene TRBV5-4; perhaps TRBD1 as D (5 bases). In germline, CDR1 is SGHNT, CDR2 YYREEE (reference sequence). There are 13 residues in the CDR3. V lost 2 bases and J lost 4, with 10 bases in between. The CDR3, as DNA: TGTGCCAGCAGCTTACAAGGGGTATACGAGCAGTACTTC. This encodes CASSLQGVYEQYF.

The chain is built from TRBV6-1 and TRBJ1-5; D is ambiguous. The length of the CDR3 is 15 residues. Germline values: CDR1 MNHNS, CDR2 SASEGT. The ends were cut back, 2 bases at V and 7 bases at J, with 15 bases in the middle. CDR3 amino acids: CASSESGQRSQPQHF. The CDR3 region has the DNA TGTGCCAGCAGTGAAAGTGGGCAGCGGTCGCAGCCCCAGCATTTT.

This rearrangement joins TRBV12-5 to TRBJ1-5; D is possibly TRBD1 (5 bases). The CDR3 covers 15 residues. The V and J ends lost 1 base and 11 bases respectively, with 18 bases between them. CDR1 is LGHNT and CDR2 is FRNRAP in the germline V gene. The CDR3 reads CASGLAGSPKGSQHF. In nucleotides, the CDR3 is TGTGCTAGTGGTTTGGCAGGCTCTCCCAAGGGGTCCCAGCATTTT.

The CDR3 loop is CASSPGGPNTEAFF. CDR3 nucleotides: TGCGCCAGCAGCCCGGGGGGGCCTAACACTGAAGCTTTCTTT. The rearrangement links TRBV4-3 to TRBJ1-1, with D possibly matching TRBD1 (6 bases). In germline, CDR1 is LGHNA, CDR2 YSLEER. Trimming removed 4 bases at V and 2 bases at J, with 11 bases between. The CDR3 covers 14 residues.

The chain employs TRBV20-1 and TRBJ2-5; no clear D. The CDR3 contains 13 residues. Per the germline V gene, CDR1 is DFQATT and CDR2 is SNEGSKA (reference sequence). Trimming pared 3 bases from V and 2 bases from J, leaving 10 bases between. CDR3 protein: CSASHRTQETQYF. The CDR3 DNA follows: TGCAGTGCTAGTCACAGAACTCAAGAGACCCAGTACTTC.

The chain employs TRBV6-5 and TRBJ2-7, with TRBD1 matching 8 bases. V lost 6 bases and J lost 6; bases outside the gene matches: 10. The CDR3 sequence is 14 residues long. The germline gives CDR1 MNHEY, CDR2 SVGAGI. CDR3 region: CASRGQGELGEQYF. CDR3 sequence (DNA): TGTGCCAGCAGAGGACAGGGTGAATTGGGCGAGCAGTACTTC.

The rearrangement joins TRBV4-3 to TRBJ1-1; tentatively, D is TRBD1 (6 bases). V lost 0 bases to trimming and J lost 4 bases, with 12 bases between them. Per the germline V gene, CDR1 is LGHNA and CDR2 is YSLEER. The CDR3 is 15 amino acids. The CDR3 sequence is CASSQDIGGGTEAFF. The CDR3, as DNA: TGCGCCAGCAGCCAAGATATAGGGGGAGGCACTGAAGCTTTCTTT.

V gene TRBV19 combines with J gene TRBJ1-5; D unresolved. The V end lost 5 bases, the J end lost 4 bases, and 9 bases lay between the germline ends. The CDR3 runs to 13 residues. Germline CDR1 is LNHDA and CDR2 is SQIVND (reference sequence). The CDR3 DNA reads as TGTGCCAGTAGTCGGCCAGCTAATCAGCCCCAGCATTTT. Amino acid sequence: CASSRPANQPQHF.

The gene calls are TRBV5-4 and TRBJ2-5; 12 bases align to TRBD2. The germline V gene has CDR1 SGHNT and CDR2 YYREEE (reference sequence). The ends lost 4 bases at V and 5 bases at J; junction bases unmatched: 12. The CDR3 covers 17 residues. The CDR3 nucleotides are TGTGCCAGCAGCGTTGGCGCTAGCGGGGGGGCATGGGAGACCCAGTACTTC. Translation gives CASSVGASGGAWETQYF.

The chain combines TRBV29-1 with TRBJ2-4; D remains unclear. Between the trimmed V and J ends, which lost 3 bases and 0 bases, there was a span of 6 bases. From germline, CDR1 is SQVTM and CDR2 ANQGSEA. The CDR3 consists of 13 residues. The CDR3 region has the DNA TGCAGCGTTGAGACTTTAGCCAAAAACATTCAGTACTTC. Protein product: CSVETLAKNIQYF.

The V gene is TRBV19, the J gene TRBJ1-2; tentative D call: TRBD1 (5 bases). Germline V gene lookup returns CDR1 LNHDA and CDR2 SQIVND (reference sequence). CDR3 size: 13 residues. V was cut by 6 bases and J by 1 base, with 9 bases left in between. The chain's CDR3 is CASSVTVNYGYTF. The CDR3 region has the DNA TGTGCCAGTAGCGTGACAGTTAACTATGGCTACACCTTC.

This clone was seen once. The chain combines TRBV5-6 with TRBJ2-5, with TRBD2 as a possible D gene (6 bases). In germline, CDR1 is SGHDT, CDR2 YYEEEE. This CDR3 spans 14 amino acids. V lost 4 bases, J lost 4 bases, and 14 bases lay in between. CDR3 in amino acids: CASSPAGGGETQYF. The CDR3 nucleotides read TGTGCCAGCAGCCCTGCTGGGGGAGGAGAGACCCAGTACTTC.

The rearrangement uses TRBV29-1 and TRBJ2-1, with D uncertain. Germline V CDR1 and CDR2: SQVTM, ANQGSEA. The CDR3 contains 12 residues. Between the trimmed V and J ends, which lost 8 bases and 5 bases, there was a span of 13 bases. The CDR3 nucleotides read TGCAGCTCCCGCAGCTCGGACAATGAGCAGTTCTTC. It yields the protein CSSRSSDNEQFF.

The chain recombines TRBV9 with TRBJ2-5, with D possibly being TRBD2 (5 bases). Germline values: CDR1 SGDLS, CDR2 YYNGEE. With 4 bases removed from V and 5 bases from J, the gap between germline ends came to 15 bases. The CDR3 sequence is 14 residues long. CDR3 nucleotide sequence: TGTGCCAGCAGCACCGGGGTCGGAGAGGAGACCCAGTACTTC. This codes for CASSTGVGEETQYF.

The gene calls are TRBV5-1 and TRBJ1-1; D gene ambiguous. Germline assignment: CDR1 SGHRS and CDR2 YFSETQ. Trimming took off 1 base at V and 4 bases at J, with 11 bases between the two ends. The CDR3 sequence is 14 residues long. The CDR3: CASSLTSRPTEAFF. For the CDR3, the DNA is TGCGCCAGCAGCTTGACCAGCAGGCCCACTGAAGCTTTCTTT.

The chain links TRBV27 to TRBJ2-7, with 13 nucleotides matching TRBD2. The trim removed 4 bases at V and 2 bases at J, leaving 5 bases unmatched. This CDR3 is 16 amino acids long. Germline CDR1 and CDR2: MNHEY and SMNVEV (reference sequence). For the CDR3, the DNA is TGTGCCAGCAGTTCACTGACTAGCGGGGGGACCTACGAGCAGTACTTC. It yields the protein CASSSLTSGGTYEQYF.

The chain has TRBV4-3 and TRBJ1-1; the D is unclear. V lost 0 bases and J 1 base, leaving 9 bases between the germline ends. This CDR3 region has 15 residues. Germline V gene lookup returns CDR1 LGHNA and CDR2 YSLEER. CDR3 in amino acids: CASSQDLTKNTEAFF. CDR3 in DNA: TGCGCCAGCAGCCAAGATCTGACCAAGAACACTGAAGCTTTCTTT.

On this clone itself: Additional DNA sequences in this sample encode the identical CDR3. The V call is TRBV5-1, the J call TRBJ2-7; D not certain. From germline, CDR1 is SGHRS and CDR2 YFSETQ. This CDR3 has 12 amino acids. V lost 0 bases and J lost 3, with 4 bases in between. Written as DNA, the CDR3 is TGCGCCAGCAGCTTGGGGGGCTACGAGCAGTACTTC. It is translated as CASSLGGYEQYF.

The chain combines TRBV6-5 with TRBJ2-7, with D possibly being TRBD1 (5 bases). The CDR3 loop spans 14 amino acids. The germline V gene has CDR1 MNHEY and CDR2 SVGAGI. The V and J ends lost 0 bases and 1 base respectively, with 7 bases between them. CDR3 region: CASSYSAGSYEQYF. CDR3 bases: TGTGCCAGCAGTTACTCGGCAGGGTCCTACGAGCAGTACTTC.

The genes are TRBV4-1 and TRBJ2-1; D is undetermined. The CDR3 consists of 14 residues. V lost 1 base, J lost 7 bases, and 11 bases lay in between. CDR1 MGHRA and CDR2 YSYEKL come from the germline V gene. CDR3 DNA: TGCGCCAGCAGCCAAGTTGGTCAGGCGAATGAGCAGTTCTTC. Amino acid sequence: CASSQVGQANEQFF.